This TCR beta chain derives from a study of blood T cell repertoires in COVID-19. Study context: T cells, B-cell-depleted T cells, or PBMCs provided the cDNA or gDNA that served as material.

Original data processing: From reference gene primer amplification, estimates of nucleated cell counts were derived. TCRdb's table, derived via immunoSEQ multiplex PCR, lists solely in-frame clones and lacks some. That table supplies the V and J calls and clone size; D and trimming were determined from the DNA. The table lists approximately 300,000 clones, approximately 84% of them singletons. This study enrolled people aged roughly 18 to 89 from under 25 US geographic areas. Researchers sorted participants into cohorts using their self-reported clinical history. Trimming cost V 6 bases and J 2 bases; bases outside gene matches: 7. This CDR3 has 15 residues. Germline CDR1 reads MNHEY; CDR2 reads SMNVEV (reference sequence).

Specimen: PBMCs or T cells enriched from blood (not recorded which). This sequence was found in a woman aged 18-30 years who had recovered from COVID-19. The chain links TRBV27 to TRBJ1-2, with 9 nucleotides matching TRBD1. The CDR3 coding sequence is TGTGCCAGCAGGACATACAGGGGGCGGAACTATGGCTACACCTTC. It specifies CASRTYRGRNYGYTF.